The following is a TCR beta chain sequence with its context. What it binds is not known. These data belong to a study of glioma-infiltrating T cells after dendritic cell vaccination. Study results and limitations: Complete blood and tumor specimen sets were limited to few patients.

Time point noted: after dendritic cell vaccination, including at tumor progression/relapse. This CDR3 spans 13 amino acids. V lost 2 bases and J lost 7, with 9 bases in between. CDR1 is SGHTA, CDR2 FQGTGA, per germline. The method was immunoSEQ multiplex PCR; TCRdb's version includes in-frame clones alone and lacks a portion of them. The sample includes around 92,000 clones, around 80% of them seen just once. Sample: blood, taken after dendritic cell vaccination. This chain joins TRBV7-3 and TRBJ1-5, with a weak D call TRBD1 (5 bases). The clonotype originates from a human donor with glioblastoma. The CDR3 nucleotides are TGTGCCAGCAGCTTATCTGGGGGGCAGCCCCAGCATTTT. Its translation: CASSLSGGQPQHF.